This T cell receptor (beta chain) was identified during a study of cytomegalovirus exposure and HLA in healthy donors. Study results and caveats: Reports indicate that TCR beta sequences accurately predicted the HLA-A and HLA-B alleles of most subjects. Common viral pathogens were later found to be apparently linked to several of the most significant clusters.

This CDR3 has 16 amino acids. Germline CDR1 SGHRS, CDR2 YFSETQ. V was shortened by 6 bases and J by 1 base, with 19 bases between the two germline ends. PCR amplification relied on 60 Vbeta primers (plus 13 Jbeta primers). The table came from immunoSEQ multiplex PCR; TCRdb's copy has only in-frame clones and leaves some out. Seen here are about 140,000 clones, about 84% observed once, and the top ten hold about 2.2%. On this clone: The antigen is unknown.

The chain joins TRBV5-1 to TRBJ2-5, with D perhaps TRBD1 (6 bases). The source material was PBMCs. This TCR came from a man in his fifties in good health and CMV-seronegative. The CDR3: CASKRWLAGVQETQYF. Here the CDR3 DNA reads TGCGCCAGCAAGAGGTGGTTAGCAGGGGTCCAAGAGACCCAGTACTTC.